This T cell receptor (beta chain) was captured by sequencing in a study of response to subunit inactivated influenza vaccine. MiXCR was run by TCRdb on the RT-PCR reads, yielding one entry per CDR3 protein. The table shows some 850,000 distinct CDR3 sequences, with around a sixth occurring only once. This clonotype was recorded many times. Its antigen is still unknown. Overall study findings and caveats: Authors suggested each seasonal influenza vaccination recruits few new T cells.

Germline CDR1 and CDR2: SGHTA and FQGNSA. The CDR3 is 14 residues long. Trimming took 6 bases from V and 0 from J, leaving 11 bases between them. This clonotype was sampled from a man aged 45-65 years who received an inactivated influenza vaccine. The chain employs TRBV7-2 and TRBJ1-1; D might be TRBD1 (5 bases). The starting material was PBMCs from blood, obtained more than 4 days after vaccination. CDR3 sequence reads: CASRSGLMNTEAFF. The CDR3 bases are TGTGCCAGCAGGTCGGGACTGATGAACACTGAAGCTTTCTTT.